This record concerns one T cell receptor beta chain sequence. What it binds is not known. This record comes from a study of cytomegalovirus exposure and HLA in healthy donors. The study's findings and limits: A later analysis associated 15,000 to 20,000 TCR beta sequences with HLA alleles at a 0.05 false discovery rate.

The V gene's germline CDR1 is KGHSH and CDR2 LQKENI. The germline V and J ends were trimmed by 6 bases and 3 bases, with 11 bases remaining between them. The CDR3 extends over 13 amino acids. Researchers ran the PCR with 60 Vbeta and 13 Jbeta primers. Produced via immunoSEQ multiplex PCR; TCRdb's table is partial and in-frame only. Among under 250,000 clones listed, 75% to 90% were seen once. The TCR sequence derives from a woman aged 40 to 50 in good health and CMV-seronegative. This rearrangement joins TRBV18 to TRBJ1-1; D is undetermined. Source material: PBMCs. The CDR3 is CASSPLADTEAFF. Here the CDR3 DNA reads TGTGCCAGCTCCCCCCTGGCAGACACTGAAGCTTTCTTT.